Detailed here is one TCR beta chain. Its antigen is unknown. The data were obtained in a study of long-term antiretroviral therapy in people with HIV. In the study overall: The 2015 immediate-ART recommendation was preceded by the earliest samples by about a decade.

Germline V gene sequence: CDR1 SNHLY, CDR2 FYNNEI. The CDR3 has 16 residues. The V segment lost 4 bases and the J segment 2 bases; nucleotides outside the gene matches: 4. The assay, immunoSEQ v3.0, was run at survey level. Generated by immunoSEQ multiplex PCR, the TCRdb table keeps only in-frame clones and is missing some. The sample carries 11,000 or so clones, roughly 79% recorded once. Overall study findings and caveats: Pre-ART-expanded clones dominated the repertoire at all time points.

This TCR derives from a woman in her forties with HIV. The source material was unsorted PBMCs, sampled 0.8 years before starting antiretroviral therapy. The rearrangement links TRBV2 to TRBJ2-7, with 14 nucleotides matching TRBD2. This chain's CDR3 is CASSGGLAGVAYEQYF. CDR3 nucleotides: TGTGCCAGCAGTGGGGGACTAGCGGGAGTTGCCTACGAGCAGTACTTC.